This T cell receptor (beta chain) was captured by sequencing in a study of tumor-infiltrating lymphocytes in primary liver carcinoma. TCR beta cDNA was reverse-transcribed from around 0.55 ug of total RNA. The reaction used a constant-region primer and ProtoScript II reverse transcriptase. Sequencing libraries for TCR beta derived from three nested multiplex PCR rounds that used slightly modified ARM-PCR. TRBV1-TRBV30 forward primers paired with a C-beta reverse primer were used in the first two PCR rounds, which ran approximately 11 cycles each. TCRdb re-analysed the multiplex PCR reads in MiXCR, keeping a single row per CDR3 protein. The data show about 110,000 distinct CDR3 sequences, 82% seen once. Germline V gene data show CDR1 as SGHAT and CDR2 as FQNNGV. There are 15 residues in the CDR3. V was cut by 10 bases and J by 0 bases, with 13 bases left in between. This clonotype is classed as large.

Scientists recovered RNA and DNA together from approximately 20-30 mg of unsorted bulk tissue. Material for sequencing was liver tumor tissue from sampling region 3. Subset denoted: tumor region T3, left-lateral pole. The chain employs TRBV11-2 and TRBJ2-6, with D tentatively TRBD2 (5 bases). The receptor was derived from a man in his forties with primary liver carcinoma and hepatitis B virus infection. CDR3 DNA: TGTGCCACCCAGCGGCCGCGCTCTGGGGCCAACGTCCTGACTTTC. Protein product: CATQRPRSGANVLTF.